This passage covers 24 T cell receptor beta chains from one sample sequenced in a study of early T cells in non-severe SARS-CoV-2 infection. TCRdb passed the 5' RACE reads through MiXCR, listing each CDR3 protein once. Seen here are tens of thousands of distinct CDR3 sequences, 9% to 9.5% observed once, and the top ten hold 3.5% to 5%. The sample comprised whole blood. Every receptor here comes from an adult who was a healthcare worker with PCR-confirmed SARS-CoV-2 infection or an uninfected control (not recorded which).

In the case of this clonotype: Given a much more abundant clone one base away, this may be a read error. The chain employs TRBV7-2 and TRBJ2-5; maybe TRBD2 (6 bases). Trimming removed 5 bases from V and 4 bases from J, with 14 bases in between. Germline V gene lookup returns CDR1 SGHTA and CDR2 FQGNSA. This CDR3 is built from 14 residues. The CDR3 sequence is CASSITSMRETQYF. The CDR3 DNA sequence: TGTGCCAGCAGCATCACTAGCATGAGAGAGACCCAGTACTTC. Full variable domain (remainder filled in from reference TRBV7-2 and TRBJ2-5): GAGVSQSPSNKVTEKGKDVELRCDPISGHTALYWYRQSLGQGLEFLIYFQGNSAPDKSGLPSDRFSAERTGGSVSTLTIQRTQQEDSAVYLCASSITSMRETQYFGPGTRLLVL.

The sample holds a few counts of this clonotype. In DNA, the CDR3 is TGTGCCAGTAGTATCCGCCCGGGGCTGGGAGCCAAAAACATTCAGTACTTC. This encodes CASSIRPGLGAKNIQYF. The chain carries TRBV19 and TRBJ2-4; perhaps D is TRBD1 or TRBD2 (5 bases each). V was clipped by 3 bases and J by 0 bases, with 15 bases between them. There are 17 residues in the CDR3. Germline loops: CDR1 LNHDA, CDR2 SQIVND (reference sequence).

This clonotype was counted ten times or more. The J gene is TRBJ2-1, the V gene TRBV20-1; D remains unclear. CDR3 size: 14 residues. Per germline, CDR1 DFQATT and CDR2 SNEGSKA (reference sequence). Deletions cut 0 bases from V and 1 base from J, with 7 bases between. The CDR3 bases are TGCAGTGCTAGAGATCTAGTGTCCTACAATGAGCAGTTCTTC. Its translation: CSARDLVSYNEQFF.

The table lists this clonotype with many counts. This sequence joins TRBV12-3 or TRBV12-4 and TRBJ2-7, with TRBD2 matching over 14 bases. This CDR3 is 16 amino acids long. The V segment lost 5 bases and the J segment 2 bases; nucleotides outside the gene matches: 5. CDR3: CASSILGLAGAYEQYF. The CDR3 bases are TGTGCCAGCAGTATCCTGGGACTAGCGGGAGCCTACGAGCAGTACTTC.

This clonotype was recorded many times. The chain couples TRBV3-1 to TRBJ2-7, with TRBD1 matching over 8 bases. The CDR3 is 15 amino acids. The trim removed 7 bases at V and 3 bases at J, leaving 11 bases unmatched. Germline CDR1 reads LGHDT; CDR2 reads YNNKEL (reference sequence). CDR3 region: CASTPSGQGYYEQYF. The CDR3 DNA sequence: TGTGCCAGCACACCGTCAGGACAGGGATACTACGAGCAGTACTTC.

Here the CDR3 reads CASSPSGSGDEQFF. Here the CDR3 DNA reads TGTGCCAGCAGCCCTAGCGGGAGTGGGGATGAGCAGTTCTTC. The chain links TRBV12-3 or TRBV12-4 to TRBJ2-1, with 10 nucleotides matching TRBD2. This CDR3 is built from 14 residues. Trimming removed 6 bases from V and 8 bases from J; junction bases left unmatched: 7.

V is TRBV20-1 and J is TRBJ2-7, with D unresolved. CDR1 is DFQATT and CDR2 is SNEGSKA in the germline V gene (reference sequence). V shed 5 bases and J shed 0 bases, with 20 bases lying between them. The CDR3 loop spans 16 amino acids. The CDR3 loop is CSAGAPGNGYSYEQYF. DNA for the CDR3: TGCAGTGCTGGAGCTCCCGGCAACGGCTACTCCTACGAGCAGTACTTC.

This clonotype was seen ten or more times. The V call is TRBV5-4, the J call TRBJ2-3; D possibly corresponds to TRBD2 (6 bases). This CDR3 is 15 amino acids long. Germline CDR1 reads SGHNT; CDR2 reads YYREEE (reference sequence). V was clipped by 4 bases and J by 3 bases, with 15 bases between them. The chain's CDR3 is CASSLDPEGTDTQYF. The CDR3 DNA sequence: TGTGCCAGCAGCCTGGACCCGGAGGGAACAGATACGCAGTATTTT.

This clonotype has ten or more counts. This sequence joins TRBV7-2 and TRBJ2-1; D ambiguous. Trimming removed 5 bases at V and 6 bases at J, with 8 bases between. Germline CDR1 reads SGHTA; CDR2 reads FQGNSA. The CDR3 covers 12 residues. The CDR3 is CASSQYGNEQFF. Here the CDR3 DNA reads TGTGCCAGCAGCCAATATGGCAATGAGCAGTTCTTC.

The sample holds many counts of this clonotype. The V gene is TRBV12-3 or TRBV12-4, the J gene TRBJ1-5; the match to TRBD1 covers 7 bases. There are 15 residues in the CDR3. After removal of 5 bases from V and 6 bases from J, the junction contained 10 bases not matched to a gene. The CDR3 spells CASSRTRQGGQPQHF. CDR3 bases: TGTGCCAGCAGTCGAACTCGACAGGGAGGTCAGCCCCAGCATTTT.

This clonotype was picked up many times. This rearrangement joins TRBV20-1 to TRBJ2-4; D might be TRBD1 (6 bases). Germline CDR1 and CDR2: DFQATT and SNEGSKA (reference sequence). Trimming took off 0 bases at V and 10 bases at J, with 13 bases between the two ends. The CDR3 length is 13 residues. The CDR3 DNA reads as TGCAGTGCTAGAGATACCGGGACAAATATTCAGTACTTC. Its translation is CSARDTGTNIQYF.

This clonotype was seen many times. The V and J genes are TRBV18 and TRBJ1-1, with D possibly being TRBD1 (5 bases). Trimming removed 2 bases at V and 5 bases at J, with 9 bases between. The germline V gene has CDR1 KGHSH and CDR2 LQKENI. There are 13 residues in the CDR3. This chain's CDR3 is CASSPVGGTEAFF. As DNA, the CDR3 is TGTGCCAGCTCACCAGTGGGGGGGACTGAAGCTTTCTTT.

This clonotype was counted between two and nine times. This chain joins TRBV6-1 and TRBJ1-1, with D perhaps matching TRBD1 (6 bases). The CDR3 is 16 residues long. Germline CDR1 is MNHNS and CDR2 is SASEGT. Trimming removed 2 bases at V and 0 bases at J, with 13 bases between. The CDR3, as DNA: TGTGCCAGCAGTGAAAGGGGGACACCCATGAACACTGAAGCTTTCTTT. Translating gives CASSERGTPMNTEAFF.

This clonotype was detected ten times or more. The chain recombines TRBV6-2 or TRBV6-3 with TRBJ1-5, with D hard to call. The CDR3 runs 13 residues. Trimming stripped 2 bases from V and 4 bases from J, with 6 bases between. Per germline, CDR1 MNHEY and CDR2 SVGEGT. The CDR3 sequence: CASSYDSNQPQHF. The CDR3 DNA reads TGTGCCAGCAGTTACGATTCAAATCAGCCCCAGCATTTT.

This clonotype was seen more than once but under ten times. The J gene is TRBJ2-3, the V gene TRBV18, with D unclear. The CDR3 runs to 14 residues. The V gene lost 3 bases and the J gene lost 0 bases, with 7 bases spanning the gap. Germline CDR1 and CDR2: KGHSH and LQKENI. CDR3 bases: TGTGCCAGCTCACCGGGCAGAAGCACAGATACGCAGTATTTT. It is translated as CASSPGRSTDTQYF.

This clonotype has at least ten counts. The gene calls are TRBV20-1 and TRBJ2-1; 10 nucleotides agree with TRBD2. Germline assignment: CDR1 DFQATT and CDR2 SNEGSKA (reference sequence). CDR3 length equals 16 residues. With 5 bases clipped from V and 4 bases from J, the junction kept 11 bases outside the gene matches. The CDR3: CSAQDSGTSAYNEQFF. The DNA for the CDR3 is TGCAGTGCTCAGGACTCCGGGACTAGCGCATACAATGAGCAGTTCTTC.

This clonotype was detected many times. The V and J genes are TRBV6-5 and TRBJ1-1, with unresolved D. CDR1 and CDR2 from the germline V gene are MNHEY and SVGAGI. The CDR3 spans 11 residues. V was shortened by 7 bases and J by 11 bases, with 14 bases between the two germline ends. DNA for the CDR3: TGTGCCAGCACCCAAGGAGGGTTTGCTTTCTTT. Its translation is CASTQGGFAFF.

Ten or more counts support this clonotype. The chain couples TRBV7-2 to TRBJ2-7; possibly TRBD2 for D (6 bases). Germline lookup yields CDR1 SGHTA and CDR2 FQGNSA. The CDR3 runs to 14 residues. With 8 bases removed from V and 2 bases from J, the gap between germline ends came to 16 bases. This chain's CDR3 is CASRRTEGPYEQYF. Written as DNA, the CDR3 is TGTGCCAGCCGCCGGACGGAGGGACCCTACGAGCAGTACTTC. Together with reference TRBV7-2 and TRBJ2-7, the CDR3 gives the full variable domain: GAGVSQSPSNKVTEKGKDVELRCDPISGHTALYWYRQSLGQGLEFLIYFQGNSAPDKSGLPSDRFSAERTGGSVSTLTIQRTQQEDSAVYLCASRRTEGPYEQYFGPGTRLTVT.

This clonotype was picked up one time. A read error may be the cause here, since a much bigger clone is one base away. The chain uses TRBV5-1 and TRBJ1-2, with TRBD1 as a possible D gene (5 bases). This CDR3 has 14 amino acids. Looked up from germline, CDR1 is SGHRS and CDR2 is YFSETQ. V was cut by 0 bases and J by 5 bases, with 11 bases left in between. This CDR3 reads CASSLDGQKYGYTF. The CDR3, as DNA: TGCGCCAGCAGCTTGGACGGACAAAAATATGGCTACACCTTC.

This clonotype showed up many times. This sequence joins TRBV4-1 and TRBJ2-5; 12 nucleotides match TRBD2. The CDR3 runs to 16 residues. V dropped 0 bases and J dropped 3; count of bases not matched to a gene: 2. Germline CDR1 MGHRA, CDR2 YSYEKL. CDR3 region: CASSQDGLAGKETQYF. The CDR3 DNA reads as TGCGCCAGCAGCCAAGATGGACTAGCGGGAAAAGAGACCCAGTACTTC.

This clonotype has a count of ten or more. The V gene is TRBV5-5, the J gene TRBJ2-1; 8 nucleotides align to TRBD2. V was pared by 0 bases and J by 2 bases, with 1 base of the junction left unmatched. The CDR3 is made up of 15 amino acids. CDR1 and CDR2 from the germline V gene are SGHKS and YYEKEE (reference sequence). DNA of the CDR3: TGTGCCAGCAGCTTGGGGCGGGAGGCCTACAATGAGCAGTTCTTC. Protein: CASSLGREAYNEQFF.

There are many counts of this clonotype. The CDR3 is CASSFGRNYNEQFF. Written as DNA, the CDR3 is TGTGCCAGCAGCTTTGGGCGGAACTACAATGAGCAGTTCTTC. The V call is TRBV5-6, the J call TRBJ2-1; no clear D. This CDR3 has 14 amino acids. V was cut by 2 bases and J by 3 bases, with 9 bases left in between. CDR1 is SGHDT, CDR2 YYEEEE, per germline. Supplemented by reference TRBV5-6 and TRBJ2-1, the full variable domain reads DAGVTQSPTHLIKTRGQQVTLRCSPKSGHDTVSWYQQALGQGPQFIFQYYEEEERQRGNFPDRFSGHQFPNYSSELNVNALLLGDSALYLCASSFGRNYNEQFFGPGTRLTVL.

This clonotype was counted ten times or more. The chain has TRBV3-1 and TRBJ2-1; possible D gene TRBD2, 5 bases. This CDR3 has 15 amino acids. The ends were cut back, 4 bases at V and 0 bases at J, with 10 bases in the middle. In germline, CDR1 is LGHDT, CDR2 YNNKEL (reference sequence). The CDR3 loop reads CASSPTTSSYNEQFF. CDR3 nucleotides: TGTGCCAGCAGCCCGACTACTAGCTCCTACAATGAGCAGTTCTTC.

V usage is TRBV5-1 and J usage is TRBJ1-1; 11 bases are a match to TRBD1. Germline-derived CDR1 and CDR2 are SGHRS and YFSETQ. The V segment lost 4 bases and the J segment 6 bases; nucleotides outside the gene matches: 17. This CDR3 has 18 residues. The CDR3 loop reads CASSPQGRGQGAQAEAFF. CDR3 sequence (DNA): TGCGCCAGCAGCCCCCAAGGTCGAGGACAGGGGGCGCAGGCTGAAGCTTTCTTT.